The 28 T cell receptor beta chains below all came from one sample that was sequenced in a study of metastatic and nonmetastatic thyroid tumors (dated by TCRdb to the early 2020s). The protocol used for the library was PCR. Data came from an Illumina HiSeq 4000. TCRdb applied fastp at Q25 and MiXCR to the public reads, then kept only in-frame beta chains. Across this sample there are about 35,000 clones, with 19% seen only once. The ten largest clones add up to roughly 18% of the sample. None of the patients had been given any treatment before thyroid surgery. The material sequenced was blood. The receptors stem from a female donor with papillary thyroid cancer or a benign thyroid nodule (not recorded which). Some clones in this sample may be carry-over from other donors' samples.

Remarks on this clone: One end of the junction fails to match germline, which may point to a read error. The chain joins TRBV6-2 or TRBV6-3 to TRBJ2-6, with D perhaps matching TRBD1 (5 bases). This CDR3 is 14 amino acids long. From germline, CDR1 is MNHEY and CDR2 SVGEGT. The CDR3 protein is CASVRDSGANVLTF. The CDR3 nucleotides are TGTGCCAGCGTGAGAGACTCTGGGGCCAACGTCCTCACTTTC.

This clone was seen many times. The gene calls are TRBV18 and TRBJ1-6; D is possibly TRBD1 (5 bases). CDR1 KGHSH and CDR2 LQKENI come from the germline V gene. Deletions cut 4 bases from V and 7 bases from J, with 11 bases between. The CDR3 loop spans 14 amino acids. CDR3 bases: TGTGCCAGCTCACTACGACAGAACAATTCACCCCTCCACTTT. Its translation: CASSLRQNNSPLHF.

In its sample, this clone was seen many times. The chain is built from TRBV9 and TRBJ2-1; D possibly corresponds to TRBD2 (6 bases). V was clipped by 4 bases and J by 5 bases, with 10 bases between them. Per germline, CDR1 SGDLS and CDR2 YYNGEE. This CDR3 spans 13 amino acids. CDR3: CASSPLAHNEQFF. The CDR3 DNA reads TGTGCCAGCAGCCCGCTAGCGCACAATGAGCAGTTCTTC.

This clone was counted only a few times. A much larger clone lies one base from this, so it may be a read error. The chain employs TRBV29-1 and TRBJ2-2; possible D gene TRBD2, 6 bases. Trimming removed 4 bases at V and 10 bases at J, with 16 bases between. Germline V gene data show CDR1 as SQVTM and CDR2 as ANQGSEA. The CDR3 runs to 13 residues. The CDR3 protein is CSVAAGSAVELFF. The CDR3 DNA reads TGCAGCGTTGCGGCGGGATCGGCCGTGGAGCTGTTTTTT.

The CDR3 reads CATSDLVGLAVGVTDTQYF. The CDR3 coding sequence is TGTGCCACCAGTGATTTGGTCGGACTAGCGGTAGGGGTCACAGATACGCAGTATTTT. The chain employs TRBV24-1 and TRBJ2-3; 10 nucleotides align to TRBD2. The length of the CDR3 is 19 residues. Losses at the gene ends were 0 bases for V and 2 bases for J; bases not matched to a gene: 10. Germline V gene sequence: CDR1 KGHDR, CDR2 SFDVKD.

The rearrangement joins TRBV12-3 or TRBV12-4 to TRBJ2-7; a possible D gene is TRBD2 (5 bases). This CDR3 is 15 amino acids long. Between the trimmed V and J ends, which lost 1 base and 0 bases, there was a span of 10 bases. In DNA, the CDR3 is TGTGCCAGCAGTTTAGTATTGGGGAGCTCCTACGAGCAGTACTTC. Protein product: CASSLVLGSSYEQYF.

The chain couples TRBV6-2 or TRBV6-3 to TRBJ1-1, with 9 bases fitting TRBD1. Germline CDR1 reads MNHEY; CDR2 reads SVGEGT. This CDR3 has 21 amino acids. The V segment lost 1 base and the J segment 0 bases; nucleotides outside the gene matches: 18. The CDR3 region is CASSYFLFPGQGYGMNTEAFF. DNA for the CDR3: TGTGCCAGCAGTTACTTTCTATTTCCGGGACAGGGATACGGGATGAACACTGAAGCTTTCTTT.

By proportion, this clone is medium-sized. The germline gene is not matched at one end of the junction; a read error may be the cause. This CDR3 is also generated by other DNA sequences in the sample. V usage is TRBV6-1 and J usage is TRBJ1-2; no definite D call. The germline gives CDR1 MNHNS, CDR2 SASEGT. The CDR3 is made up of 10 amino acids. CDR3 region: CASREDGYTF. In nucleotides, the CDR3 is TGTGCCAGCAGAGAAGATGGCTACACCTTC.

This clone has ten or more counts. The chain joins TRBV15 to TRBJ1-5, with a possible D match to TRBD1 (5 bases). Germline CDR1 LNHNV, CDR2 YYDKDF (reference sequence). The CDR3 totals 19 residues. V was pared by 0 bases and J by 7 bases, with 25 bases between. CDR3 DNA sequence: TGTGCCACCAGCAGAGAAGGGGCCGATTGGCGGCTGAAGGGACAGCCCCAGCATTTT. Encoded protein: CATSREGADWRLKGQPQHF.

This clone was picked up one time. The chain combines TRBV20-1 with TRBJ2-7; 8 bases are a match to TRBD2. The germline V gene has CDR1 DFQATT and CDR2 SNEGSKA (reference sequence). The V and J ends lost 6 bases and 2 bases, in that order; junction bases with no gene match: 12. This CDR3 has 15 residues. CDR3 amino acids: CSASLPSGRAYEQYF. CDR3 in DNA: TGCAGTGCCTCTCTACCGAGCGGGAGAGCCTACGAGCAGTACTTC.

In its sample, this clone was seen many times. V usage is TRBV9 and J usage is TRBJ2-5, with TRBD2 matching 14 bases. The CDR3 spans 16 residues. V was clipped by 0 bases and J by 4 bases; unmatched bases: 2. CDR1 is SGDLS, CDR2 YYNGEE, per germline. The CDR3 nucleotides are TGTGCCAGCAGCGTAGGACTAGCGGGAGGGCCAGAGACCCAGTACTTC. Translating gives CASSVGLAGGPETQYF.

A note on this clone: An end of the junction differs from the germline gene, which may be a read error. V is TRBV15 and J is TRBJ2-5; no clear D. CDR1 LNHNV and CDR2 YYDKDF come from the germline V gene (reference sequence). This CDR3 has 15 residues. This CDR3 reads CATSRDQCPQETQYF. The DNA of the CDR3 is TGTGCTACCAGCAGAGACCAGTGCCCCCAAGAGACCCAGTACTTC.

This clone was counted many times. The same CDR3 is also encoded by other DNA sequences in this sample. The chain has TRBV6-2 or TRBV6-3 and TRBJ1-5; D is undetermined. CDR3 length: 13 amino acids. In germline, CDR1 is MNHEY, CDR2 SVGEGT. V was pared by 2 bases and J by 7 bases, with 9 bases between. The CDR3 DNA sequence: TGTGCCAGCAGTTACAACAGCATCCAGCCCCAGCATTTT. Amino acids: CASSYNSIQPQHF.

This clone was detected a few times. CDR3 loop: CASSSRGLRQETQYF. The CDR3 DNA follows: TGTGCCAGCAGTTCACGAGGTTTGAGGCAAGAGACCCAGTACTTC. The chain employs TRBV27 and TRBJ2-5, with D unresolved. This CDR3 region has 15 residues. The V gene lost 4 bases and the J gene lost 2 bases, with 14 bases spanning the gap. Germline V gives CDR1 MNHEY, CDR2 SMNVEV (reference sequence).

Worth noting for this clone: Because it lacks the conserved phenylalanine or tryptophan at the end, this CDR3 is likely a read error. It is unclear where the CDR3 begins or ends on the DNA, so no DNA is shown, and the CDR3 is as TCRdb lists it. The chain joins TRBV5-1 to TRBJ2-5; the table's D call, TRBD1, was not checked against the DNA. Including both end residues, the CDR3 is 17 amino acids long. In germline, CDR1 is SGHRS, CDR2 YFSETQ. The CDR3 sequence is CASSLGGRANYGYTFGS.

This rearrangement joins TRBV19 to TRBJ1-1, with a weak D call TRBD1 (6 bases). Germline CDR1 reads LNHDA; CDR2 reads SQIVND (reference sequence). The CDR3 length is 13 residues. V was trimmed by 11 bases and J by 3 bases, leaving 16 bases between them. CDR3 loop: CAASGQLDTEAFF. CDR3 sequence (DNA): TGTGCCGCCAGTGGACAGCTGGACACTGAAGCTTTCTTT.

The rearrangement links TRBV20-1 to TRBJ2-7; D is perhaps TRBD2 (6 bases). V lost 2 bases, J lost 5 bases, and 28 bases lay in between. The CDR3 spans 18 residues. Germline assignment: CDR1 DFQATT and CDR2 SNEGSKA (reference sequence). The CDR3 loop is CSARRCWASVSIFHEQYF. The CDR3 nucleotides are TGCAGTGCTAGAAGATGTTGGGCTAGCGTGAGTATCTTCCACGAGCAGTACTTC.

The table lists this clone with many counts. This sequence joins TRBV20-1 and TRBJ2-1, with 11 bases that match TRBD2. Germline CDR1 reads DFQATT; CDR2 reads SNEGSKA (reference sequence). This CDR3 region has 16 residues. J gave up 7 bases and V 0 bases, and 8 bases lay outside the gene matches. CDR3 sequence reads: CSARDTSGRAANEQFF. CDR3 DNA: TGCAGTGCTAGAGATACTAGCGGGAGAGCGGCGAATGAGCAGTTCTTC.

This clone was observed a handful of times. The junction does not match germline at one end; this may be a read error. The sample has other DNA sequences that encode this CDR3 too. The V and J genes are TRBV20-1 and TRBJ2-1; D is unclear. CDR1 is DFQATT, CDR2 SNEGSKA, per germline (reference sequence). CDR3 length equals 11 residues. The CDR3 sequence: CSARRASEQFF. CDR3 nucleotide sequence: TGCAGTGCTAGAAGGGCGTCCGAGCAGTTCTTT.

This clone was counted between two and nine times. Without the conserved terminal phenylalanine or tryptophan, this CDR3 likely stems from a read error. The rearrangement joins TRBV6-2 or TRBV6-3 to TRBJ2-1, with TRBD2 matching over 8 bases. The CDR3 spans 16 residues. V gave up 6 bases and J gave up 4 bases; unmatched junction bases: 11. CDR1 is MNHEY and CDR2 is SVGEGT in the germline V gene. The CDR3 sequence is CASRRGLSGGYNEQFL. CDR3 bases: TGTGCCAGCAGGCGGGGACTATCGGGAGGGTACAATGAGCAGTTCCTC.

The V gene is TRBV18, the J gene TRBJ2-7; maybe TRBD1 (5 bases). This CDR3 contains 13 residues. Trimming removed 3 bases at V and 2 bases at J, with 8 bases between. Germline-derived CDR1 and CDR2 are KGHSH and LQKENI. The DNA for the CDR3 is TGTGCCAGCTCACCCTCCAGGGCCTACGAGCAGTACTTC. This codes for CASSPSRAYEQYF.

By frequency in the sample, this clone is medium-sized. The genes are TRBV12-3 or TRBV12-4 and TRBJ1-2; 7 bases are a match to TRBD1. J was trimmed by 3 bases and V by 6 bases; bases with no gene match: 7. The CDR3 has 14 amino acids. For the CDR3, the DNA is TGTGCCAGCAGCCATGGCCAGGGGGACTATGGCTACACCTTC. The encoded protein is CASSHGQGDYGYTF.

This clone was seen only a few times. The chain recombines TRBV6-5 with TRBJ2-2; a possible D gene is TRBD1 (6 bases). CDR3 length: 18 residues. CDR1 and CDR2 from the germline V gene are MNHEY and SVGAGI. The V end was cut by 10 bases, the J end by 0 bases, with 24 bases between. The chain's CDR3 is CANSNHLGQPTNTGELFF. As DNA, the CDR3 is TGTGCCAACAGCAATCACCTCGGACAGCCTACGAACACCGGGGAGCTGTTTTTT.

The rearrangement links TRBV7-2 to TRBJ1-2; D gene unclear. This CDR3 is 14 amino acids long. V was cut by 1 base and J by 8 bases, with 14 bases left in between. Germline CDR1 and CDR2: SGHTA and FQGNSA. In nucleotides, the CDR3 is TGTGCCAGCAGCTTAGGTGTGGCGATCGGGGGCTACACCTTC. Its protein is CASSLGVAIGGYTF.

This clone was seen ten or more times. The CDR3, as DNA: TGTGCCAGCAGCCGACCGAAAGGGTACGCTTTCTTT. Encoded protein: CASSRPKGYAFF. The rearrangement links TRBV3-1 to TRBJ1-1; D remains unclear. Trimming took 4 bases from V and 11 from J, leaving 14 bases between them. The germline V gene has CDR1 LGHDT and CDR2 YNNKEL (reference sequence). The CDR3 loop spans 12 amino acids.

This clone showed up just a few times. The conserved closing phenylalanine or tryptophan is absent in this CDR3, likely reflecting a read error. The V gene is TRBV28, the J gene TRBJ2-2; D remains unclear. CDR3 length equals 15 residues. Germline-derived CDR1 and CDR2 are MDHEN and SYDVKM. Trimming removed 3 bases at V and 2 bases at J, with 10 bases between. CDR3 coding DNA: TGTGCCAGCAGTTTCAGTGGGATCAACACCGGGGAGCTGTTTTTA. This translates into CASSFSGINTGELFL.

This clone was seen ten or more times. The genes are TRBV4-2 and TRBJ1-5; D is unclear. Germline V CDR1 and CDR2: LGHNA, YNFKEQ. CDR3 length: 13 amino acids. The ends were cut back, 0 bases at V and 5 bases at J, with 5 bases in the middle. The CDR3 region is CASSQDWDQPQHF. CDR3 DNA sequence: TGTGCCAGCAGCCAAGATTGGGATCAGCCCCAGCATTTT.

This clone was recorded a few times. The chain combines TRBV6-2 or TRBV6-3 with TRBJ2-1, with 8 bases identical to TRBD2. The CDR3 runs 18 residues. CDR1 is MNHEY, CDR2 SVGEGT, per germline. V shed 5 bases, J shed 0 bases, and the junction held 12 bases outside the gene matches. The CDR3 protein is CASSPVGGRGGSYNEQFF. In DNA, the CDR3 is TGTGCCAGCAGTCCGGTGGGTGGTCGGGGGGGCTCCTACAATGAGCAGTTCTTC.